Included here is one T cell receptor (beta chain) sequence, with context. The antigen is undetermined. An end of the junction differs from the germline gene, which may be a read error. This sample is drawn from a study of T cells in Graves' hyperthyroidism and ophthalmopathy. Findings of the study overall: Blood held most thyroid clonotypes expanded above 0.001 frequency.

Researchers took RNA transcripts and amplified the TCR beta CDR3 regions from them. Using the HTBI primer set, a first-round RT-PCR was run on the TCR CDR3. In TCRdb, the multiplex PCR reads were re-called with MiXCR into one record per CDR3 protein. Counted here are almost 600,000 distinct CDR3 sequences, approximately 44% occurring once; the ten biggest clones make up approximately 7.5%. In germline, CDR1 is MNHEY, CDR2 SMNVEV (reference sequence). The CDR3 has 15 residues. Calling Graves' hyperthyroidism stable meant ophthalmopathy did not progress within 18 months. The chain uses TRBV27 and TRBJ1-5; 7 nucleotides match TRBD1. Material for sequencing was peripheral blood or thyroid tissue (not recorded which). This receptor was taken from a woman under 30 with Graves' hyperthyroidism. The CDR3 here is CASSLGRDSNQPLHF. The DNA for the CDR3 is TGTGCCAGCAGTTTAGGCCGGGACAGCAATCAGCCCCTGCATTTT.